This TCR beta chain is from a study of regulatory T cells in long-lasting Graves disease (dated by TCRdb to 2020 to 2023). The study in broad terms: In the newly diagnosed Graves' disease group, patients had been taking antithyroid drugs for less than 3 months. Peripheral blood TCR sequencing and RNA sequencing compared persistent Graves' disease patients with newly diagnosed Graves' disease patients. The study was conducted in China and was registered as a clinical trial. A total of roughly 35 samples underwent TCR sequencing, from about 13 patients with persistent Graves' disease and roughly 20 patients with newly diagnosed Graves' disease. Broad study findings and their caveats: TRBV28, TRBJ1-2 and TRBJ2-5 were preferentially used in persistent disease, while TRBV20-1 and TRBJ2-1 were favored in newly diagnosed disease. Only peripheral blood was studied, because thyroid tissue, the primary lesion, was inaccessible. Sequencing and analysis were limited to the TCR beta chain. A larger number of public clonotypes was shared among persistent patients (approximately 2,600) than among newly diagnosed patients (more than 850). Compared with newly diagnosed patients, patients with persistent Graves' disease had lower TCR Shannon entropy and fewer highly expanded clones, which suggests clonal expansion. The small sample size was acknowledged by the authors as a limitation that may reduce accuracy.

According to the germline V gene, CDR1 reads MDHEN and CDR2 reads SYDVKM. Trimming removed 2 bases from V and 6 bases from J; the gene matches leave 3 bases unexplained. From the cysteine through the phenylalanine, the CDR3 covers 13 amino acids. The only DNA kept is the CDR3, 39 bases in frame from the first base. The label giving this sample's time point can be read as: newly diagnosed GD, antithyroid drugs for less than 3 months. For both TCR sequencing and RNA sequencing, RNA was extracted from PBMCs using TRIzol. Graves' disease was diagnosed according to American Thyroid Association guidelines. The patients came from an endocrinology department in Xi'an, China. From each patient, 8 to 10 milliliters of peripheral blood was collected into an EDTA anticoagulant tube. Ficoll Paque Plus density gradient separation was used to isolate PBMCs, and no additional T cell sorting was done. An Agilent 2100 Bioanalyzer and agarose gel were used to check RNA quality, and a NanoDrop 2000 was used to measure RNA concentration.

Libraries were constructed by multiplex PCR. Instrument used: Illumina HiSeq 4000. iRepertoire HTBI primers and Arm-PCR amplification of CDR3 regions were used to construct TCR beta libraries. PCR products were gel purified before sequencing. The paper's data handling went like this. Gene usage analysis of CDR3 amino acid clonotypes used the roughly 60 TRBV and fewer than 15 TRBJ segments found across samples. COPE and FqMerger were used to merge the filtered high-quality paired reads into contigs. BLAST was used to align contigs to the IMGT TRBV, TRBD and TRBJ reference genes, and CDR3 was defined following IMGT. Any clonotype with a frequency above 0.1% was counted as a highly expanded clone. Shannon entropy served as the measure of repertoire diversity, while the Gini coefficient captured V-J evenness. A clonotype found in more than one individual was treated as public. TCRdb reworked the public reads: Q25 trimming with fastp, MiXCR clone assembly, productive beta chains retained. CDR3 protein sequences are deduplicated, and each keeps its most common genes and DNA. For this entry, the V and J calls and clone size follow TCRdb and not the study's own pipeline. Within this sample are roughly 350,000 distinct CDR3 sequences, with over 15% of them counted one time only. About 32% of the sample lies in the top ten.

This clonotype was seen many times. The antigen it recognizes is unknown. There are no base qualities to consult, and no much larger clone falls within one base. This sample also appeared in a second study, on T cells in Graves' hyperthyroidism and ophthalmopathy. As the second paper documents: Stable Graves' hyperthyroidism was defined as the absence of progression to ophthalmopathy over 18 months of follow-up. Hyperthyroidism patients were newly diagnosed, with disease duration under 2 months, and aged 18 to 65 years. The study excluded patients with uncontrolled infections, other autoimmune diseases, pregnancy or lactation. Diagnoses relied on clinical symptoms, serum thyroxine and TRAb, thyroid ultrasound and orbital computed tomography. The TCR CDR3 was subjected to a first round of RT-PCR using the HTBI primer set and the Qiagen OneStep RT-PCR kit. Most expanded thyroid clonotypes (frequency above 0.001) were also found in blood, which suggests that blood repertoires may mirror thyroid immune responses. A model built on a 13 V-J signature distinguished ophthalmopathy from stable hyperthyroidism, reaching around 90% sensitivity and about 81% specificity in cross-validation and 80%/75% in testing. In validation, the model predicted progression to ophthalmopathy a median of about 6 months before onset, with roughly 71% sensitivity and 72.22% specificity. To identify TCR V-J signatures that set the groups apart, the researchers used a discovery cohort of 100 or so patients, made up of around 40 with Graves' ophthalmopathy and about 59 with stable Graves' hyperthyroidism. An independent validation cohort of about 20 hyperthyroidism patients and 17 patients who later progressed to ophthalmopathy tested prospective prediction of ophthalmopathy. The 100 or so discovery patients were divided at random into training and test sets in a 7:3 ratio. In addition, the study compared T-cell repertoires in thyroid tissue and in blood from five or six Graves' hyperthyroidism patients. After blood sampling, hyperthyroidism patients were treated with methimazole at a starting dose of 30 mg daily, and ophthalmopathy patients were treated with high-dose intravenous methylprednisolone. The libraries were constructed in a second round of multiplex PCR and then size-selected and purified. Sequencing of the libraries was done on an Illumina HiSeq2000 using paired-end 100 bp reads. SOAPnuke was used to process the raw data, with reads discarded if the reads contained adapters or uncalled bases, had a mean Phred below 15, or lacked an exact constant-primer or identifier match. High-quality paired reads were merged with COPE v1.2.5, and unique nucleotide sequences were defined as clonotypes. MiTCR v1.1 was used to align the clonotypes against IMGT TRBV, TRBD and TRBJ reference segments. Only V-J combinations with frequency above 0.0001, covering 99% to 99.2% of repertoires, were analysed. The TCS score was defined as F50 (clonal expansion) divided by E x V (chaos), with BLOSUM62-based TCRdist calculated between CDR3 peptides within each V-J. Welch's t-statistics and random forest reduced several hundred V-J features to about 13, which were used in a naive Bayes classifier (R e1071). Sample size was not statistically predetermined, and blinding of investigators to group allocation was not performed. The paper describes TCR Vbeta CDR3 sequencing of some 130 peripheral blood samples, made up of 43 ophthalmopathy patients, approximately 73 hyperthyroidism patients and 17 progressor patients.

This material consisted of peripheral blood mononuclear cells (PBMCs), taken at new diagnosis, from a patient treated with antithyroid drugs. The sequence joins TRBV28 to TRBJ1-1; 7 junctional bases match TRBD1. The receptor was derived from a man aged 35 to 55 with Graves disease. Donor details come from another sample of the same person, matched by shared clones. The CDR3 sequence is CASSLRGPPEAFF. The sequenced DNA is TGTGCCAGCAGTTTAAGGGGGCCCCCTGAAGCTTTCTTT.